A single TCR beta chain is shown here with its context. The antigen remains unidentified. At the DNA level, this CDR3 is encoded by other sequences in the same sample as well. The assay used deep level. Measured with immunoSEQ multiplex PCR; TCRdb has only the in-frame clones, and not every one. Among about 1.9 million clones listed, over 85% were seen once. In germline, CDR1 is LNHDA, CDR2 SQIVND (reference sequence). This CDR3 is 14 amino acids long. Losses at the gene ends were 2 bases for V and 4 bases for J; bases not matched to a gene: 2. Positively selected for CCR7, the CD45RO-negative cells used as naive CD8 cells excluded terminally differentiated effector memory CD45RA+ cells. Recent vaccinations or acute infections were absent in the healthy HIV-negative adult donors. This sample was included in a study of shared clonotypes between healthy human individuals. Whole-study findings and limits: Shared clonotypes across all four donors exceeded non-shared ones in generation probability.

The clonotype comes from a man younger than 35 in good health. Some clones in this sample may be carry-over from other donors' samples. Sequencing was performed on naive CD8+ T cells from PBMCs. V usage is TRBV19 and J usage is TRBJ1-5; TRBD1 aligns across 7 bases. The CDR3 DNA is TGTGCCAGTAGTATAAGGGACAGAAATCAGCCCCAGCATTTT. Protein: CASSIRDRNQPQHF.